One and the same sample provided the 12 T cell receptor beta chains below, sequenced in a study of shared clonotypes between healthy human individuals. Profiling relied on immunoSEQ multiplex PCR, and the TCRdb table lists in-frame clones only, not all of them. The table shows millions of clones, with about 95% occurring only once. It was CD45RO-negative cells, positively selected for CCR7, that made up naive CD8 cells, with terminally differentiated effector memory CD45RA+ cells excluded. Material for sequencing was naive CD8+ T cells sorted from blood. The receptors were gathered from a man aged 18 to 30 in good health.

The rearrangement uses TRBV4-1 and TRBJ2-1, with a possible D match to TRBD2 (6 bases). The V and J ends lost 2 bases and 9 bases respectively, with 14 bases between them. CDR1 and CDR2 from the germline V gene are MGHRA and YSYEKL. The CDR3 spans 14 residues. CDR3 DNA: TGCGCCAGCAGCCAACTCAGGGAGGTGGGTGAGCAGTTCTTC. Protein: CASSQLREVGEQFF.

Details on this clone: At the DNA level, this CDR3 is encoded by other sequences in the same sample as well. V gene TRBV13 combines with J gene TRBJ2-7; 7 positions agree with TRBD2. The CDR3 is made up of 13 amino acids. Trimming took 6 bases from V and 1 from J; bases not matched to a gene: 3. Germline CDR1 and CDR2: PRHDT and FYEKMQ (reference sequence). The CDR3 DNA is TGTGCCAGCAGTCTCGGGGGGTCCTACGAGCAGTACTTC. Protein sequence: CASSLGGSYEQYF.

Concerning this clone: At the DNA level, this CDR3 is encoded by other sequences in the same sample as well. The genes are TRBV9 and TRBJ2-3; 8 bases map to TRBD1. CDR1 and CDR2 (germline): SGDLS, YYNGEE. Trimming removed 1 base from V and 1 base from J; junction bases left unmatched: 2. The CDR3 spans 15 residues. The CDR3 DNA reads as TGTGCCAGCAGCGTACAGGGGGCCGGCACAGATACGCAGTATTTT. Residues: CASSVQGAGTDTQYF.

The rearrangement links TRBV9 to TRBJ2-3; 9 positions agree with TRBD1. The CDR3 is 14 residues long. Germline V gene data show CDR1 as SGDLS and CDR2 as YYNGEE. V dropped 4 bases and J dropped 4; count of bases not matched to a gene: 4. CDR3 in DNA: TGTGCCAGCAGCTACCGGACAGGGGCAGATACGCAGTATTTT. It translates to CASSYRTGADTQYF.

This chain uses TRBV5-1 with TRBJ2-1, with a possible D match to TRBD2 (5 bases). The CDR3 covers 13 residues. The germline gives CDR1 SGHRS, CDR2 YFSETQ. Trimming took off 7 bases at V and 4 bases at J, with 12 bases between the two ends. This CDR3 is CASSDGVYNEQFF. The DNA of the CDR3 is TGCGCCAGCTCCGACGGGGTTTACAATGAGCAGTTCTTC.

As to this clone: The same CDR3 is also encoded by other DNA sequences in this sample. The chain combines TRBV10-1 with TRBJ2-7; no definite D call. The V gene lost 4 bases and the J gene lost 2 bases, with 6 bases spanning the gap. Germline V gene lookup returns CDR1 WNHNN and CDR2 SYGVQD (reference sequence). The CDR3 sequence is 12 residues long. CDR3 coding DNA: TGCGCCAGCAGTGGGGGTCCCTACGAGCAGTACTTC. Its translation: CASSGGPYEQYF.

As concerns this clone: This sample also contains other DNA sequences that code for the same CDR3. J is TRBJ2-7 and V is TRBV4-1, with 13 nucleotides matching TRBD2. The trim removed 0 bases at V and 2 bases at J, leaving 1 base unmatched. The CDR3 loop spans 16 amino acids. The germline V gene has CDR1 MGHRA and CDR2 YSYEKL. The CDR3 nucleotides read TGCGCCAGCAGCCAAGAGGGACTAGCGGGGACCTACGAGCAGTACTTC. It encodes CASSQEGLAGTYEQYF.

This chain joins TRBV13 and TRBJ1-1, with TRBD1 identical over 7 bases. The CDR3 spans 15 residues. The V gene end was trimmed by 6 bases and the J gene end by 1 base; junction bases not matched to a gene: 8. CDR1 is PRHDT and CDR2 is FYEKMQ in the germline V gene (reference sequence). This CDR3 reads CASSYRTGANTEAFF. For the CDR3, the DNA is TGTGCCAGCAGTTATAGAACAGGGGCGAACACTGAAGCTTTCTTT.

V is TRBV2 and J is TRBJ1-1; TRBD1 agrees at 9 bases. The CDR3 is made up of 18 amino acids. The germline V gene encodes CDR1 SNHLY and CDR2 FYNNEI. V gave up 1 base and J gave up 3 bases; unmatched junction bases: 12. CDR3 nucleotide sequence: TGTGCCAGCAGTGAAGTGGGGGGACAGGGCCCTGAGGACACTGAAGCTTTCTTT. It specifies CASSEVGGQGPEDTEAFF. The full variable domain, with the rest looked up from reference TRBV2 and TRBJ1-1, is EPEVTQTPSHQVTQMGQEVILRCVPISNHLYFYWYRQILGQKVEFLVSFYNNEISEKSEIFDDQFSVERPDGSNFTLKIRSTKLEDSAMYFCASSEVGGQGPEDTEAFFGQGTRLTVV.

The CDR3 sequence: CATPRGVVNTEAFF. The CDR3 nucleotides read TGTGCCACCCCCCGTGGGGTTGTGAACACTGAAGCTTTCTTT. The V and J genes are TRBV2 and TRBJ1-1; D is ambiguous. Trimming removed 10 bases from V and 0 bases from J, with 15 bases in between. The CDR3 length is 14 residues. From germline, CDR1 is SNHLY and CDR2 FYNNEI.

The rearrangement links TRBV5-1 to TRBJ2-7; possible D gene TRBD1, 6 bases. This CDR3 has 13 residues. In germline, CDR1 is SGHRS, CDR2 YFSETQ. The germline V and J ends were trimmed by 2 bases and 5 bases, with 11 bases remaining between them. The DNA for the CDR3 is TGCGCCAGCAGCTTCCTACAGGGCAACGAGCAGTACTTC. This encodes CASSFLQGNEQYF.

V gene TRBV27 combines with J gene TRBJ2-2; D is uncertain. Trimming pared 6 bases from V and 4 bases from J, leaving 15 bases between. The CDR3 contains 15 residues. CDR1 and CDR2 from the germline V gene are MNHEY and SMNVEV (reference sequence). CDR3 DNA sequence: TGTGCCAGCAGCCAAACGACGACTGGCACCGGGGAGCTGTTTTTT. It yields the protein CASSQTTTGTGELFF.